These T cell receptor beta chains were read from a single sample in a study of CD8+CD57+ T cells in acquired aplastic anemia. TCRdb itself ran the reads through MiXCR, one entry per CDR3 protein. The sample holds about 160,000 distinct CDR3 sequences, more than 45% seen once. The source material was sorted CD4+, CD8+, or CD8+CD57+ T cells (not recorded which) from PBMCs. Receptor source: a human donor with aplastic anemia. CDR3s leave out the opening cysteine and the closing phenylalanine or tryptophan.

V gene | CDR3 protein
TRBV20-1 | SALRGTENTDTQY
TRBV29-1 | GTWTANYGYT
TRBV2 | ASKRGGYNEQF
TRBV12-3/TRBV12-4 | ASSLSARADLTGELF
TRBV24-1 | ATSLGAAAEAF
TRBV7-9 | ASSTGQGEKLF
TRBV19 | ASSPDAASTGHNEKLF
TRBV25-1 | ASTRRQGLPVQETQY
TRBV24-1 | ATSGSSGGVWETQY
TRBV20-1 | SALREAGANEQY
TRBV2 | ASSESGRRGYKNIQY
TRBV2 | ASSVGGGYT
TRBV27 | ASSKRGSNQPQH
TRBV10-3 | ASTTSGGTDTQY